These T cell receptor beta chains were read from a single sample in a study of blood T cell repertoires in COVID-19. Data came from immunoSEQ multiplex PCR; TCRdb stores just in-frame clones and leaves some out. This sample yields roughly 160,000 clones, of which 70% to 90% are seen a single time; more than 0.85% belongs to the top ten. The material sequenced was peripheral blood. The receptors originated from a man in his forties with acute or convalescent COVID-19. The CDR3 runs from the conserved cysteine through the conserved F or W. D genes are given only for firm matches. A row's size may be missing; if present it is once, few, many or a size class.

d_call j_call v_call clone_size cdr3_aa cdr3_nt
TRBD2 TRBJ2-1 TRBV4-2 NA CASSQDGTTSSYNEQFF TGTGCCAGCAGCCAAGACGGGACTACGTCCTCCTACAATGAGCAGTTCTTC
NA TRBJ1-3 TRBV4-3 NA CASSQEPSSGNTIYF TGCGCCAGCAGCCAGGAGCCGAGCTCTGGAAACACCATATATTTT
TRBD1 TRBJ1-5 TRBV5-6 NA CASSRDRANQPQHF TGTGCCAGCAGCCGGGACAGGGCGAATCAGCCCCAGCATTTT
NA TRBJ2-2 TRBV27 NA CASSSSVGRGNTGELFF TGTGCCAGCAGCTCTAGTGTAGGCCGCGGGAACACCGGGGAGCTGTTTTTT
NA TRBJ1-2 TRBV11-1 NA CASSFQGMAGYTF TGTGCCAGCAGCTTTCAGGGGATGGCTGGCTACACCTTC
TRBD1 TRBJ1-1 TRBV3-1/TRBV3-2 NA CASSESWTGTTFF TGTGCCAGCAGCGAATCGTGGACAGGGACGACTTTCTTT
NA TRBJ1-4 TRBV15 NA CATSRDKGRVEKLFF TGTGCCACCAGCAGAGATAAAGGCAGGGTTGAAAAACTGTTTTTT
NA TRBJ1-1 TRBV20-1 NA CSASKRTEAFF TGCAGTGCCTCCAAGCGGACTGAAGCTTTCTTT
NA TRBJ1-2 TRBV6-5 once CASSYSGVERF TGTGCCAGCAGTTACTCCGGTGTCGAGCGCTTC
TRBD1 TRBJ2-7 TRBV5-8 NA CASSRNGQGFYEQYF TGTGCCAGCAGCAGAAACGGACAGGGGTTCTACGAGCAGTACTTC